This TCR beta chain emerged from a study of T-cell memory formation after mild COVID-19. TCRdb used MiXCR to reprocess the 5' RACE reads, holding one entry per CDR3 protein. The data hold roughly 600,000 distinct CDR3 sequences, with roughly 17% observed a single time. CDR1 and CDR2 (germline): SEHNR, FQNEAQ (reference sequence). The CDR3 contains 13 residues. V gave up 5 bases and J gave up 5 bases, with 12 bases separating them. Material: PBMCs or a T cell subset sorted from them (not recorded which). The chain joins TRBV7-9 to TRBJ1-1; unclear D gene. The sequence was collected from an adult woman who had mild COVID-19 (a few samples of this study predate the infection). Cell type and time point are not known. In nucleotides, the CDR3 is TGTGCCAGCAGCCGTTCGGGCTGGACTGAAGCTTTCTTT. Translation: CASSRSGWTEAFF.